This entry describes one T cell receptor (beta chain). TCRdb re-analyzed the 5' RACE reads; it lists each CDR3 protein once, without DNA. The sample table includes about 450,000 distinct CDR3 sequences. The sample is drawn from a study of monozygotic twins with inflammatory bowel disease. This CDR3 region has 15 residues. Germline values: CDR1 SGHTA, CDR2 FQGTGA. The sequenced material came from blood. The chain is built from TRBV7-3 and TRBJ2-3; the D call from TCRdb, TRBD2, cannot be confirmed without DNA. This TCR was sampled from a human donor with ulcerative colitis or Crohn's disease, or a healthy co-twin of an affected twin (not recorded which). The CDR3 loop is CASSHSGGAGGTQYF.